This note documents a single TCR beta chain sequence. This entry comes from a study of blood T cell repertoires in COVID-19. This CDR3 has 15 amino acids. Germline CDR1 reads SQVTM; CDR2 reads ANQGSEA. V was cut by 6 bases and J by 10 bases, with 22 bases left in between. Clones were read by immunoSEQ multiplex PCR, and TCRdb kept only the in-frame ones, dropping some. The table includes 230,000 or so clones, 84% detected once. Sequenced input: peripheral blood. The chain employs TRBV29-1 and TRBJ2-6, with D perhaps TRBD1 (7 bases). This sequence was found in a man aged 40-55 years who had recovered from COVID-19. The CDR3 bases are TGCAGCGTCGCGGGACACAGGGGTTTAAGGAACGTCCTGACTTTC. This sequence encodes CSVAGHRGLRNVLTF.